This entry lists 17 T cell receptor beta chains sequenced from one sample in a study of cytomegalovirus exposure and HLA in healthy donors. The primer mix had 60 Vbeta and 13 Jbeta primers. The table came from immunoSEQ multiplex PCR; TCRdb's copy has only in-frame clones and leaves some out. This table holds about 90,000 clones, 60% to 85% found once. Sequenced sample: PBMCs. Every receptor here comes from a boy aged 5-17 years in good health and CMV-seronegative.

The CDR3 nucleotides are TGTGCCATCAGTGAGTCGGGGCGGGGGGTGGTGAACACTGAAGCTTTCTTT. This gives the protein CAISESGRGVVNTEAFF. This chain uses TRBV10-3 with TRBJ1-1, with a possible D match to TRBD1 (5 bases). Germline CDR1 is ENHRY and CDR2 is SYGVKD. The CDR3 spans 17 residues. The V and J ends lost 0 bases and 0 bases respectively, with 14 bases between them.

This rearrangement joins TRBV28 to TRBJ1-5, with D unresolved. With 6 bases removed from V and 7 bases from J, the gap between germline ends came to 13 bases. Germline CDR1 and CDR2: MDHEN and SYDVKM. This CDR3 contains 13 residues. The CDR3 reads CASRMGQEQPQHF. As DNA, the CDR3 is TGTGCCAGCAGGATGGGCCAGGAACAGCCCCAGCATTTT.

This sequence joins TRBV6-5 and TRBJ1-2; D possibly corresponds to TRBD1 (5 bases). Trimming shortened V by 4 bases and J by 5 bases, and 14 bases separated the two germline ends. Germline V gene lookup returns CDR1 MNHEY and CDR2 SVGAGI. The CDR3 sequence is 14 residues long. The CDR3 sequence is CASSFGRGSYGYTF. In DNA form, the CDR3 reads TGTGCCAGCAGTTTTGGTCGGGGGTCGTATGGCTACACCTTC.

The chain couples TRBV4-1 to TRBJ2-7; 10 nucleotides match TRBD2. This CDR3 region has 17 residues. Trimming cost V 1 base and J 1 base; bases outside gene matches: 7. Germline V gene lookup returns CDR1 MGHRA and CDR2 YSYEKL. The CDR3 is CASSQVSGGPASYEQYF. CDR3 DNA: TGCGCCAGCAGCCAAGTTAGCGGGGGGCCTGCGTCCTACGAGCAGTACTTC.

V usage is TRBV30 and J usage is TRBJ1-4; D remains ambiguous. Germline V gene lookup returns CDR1 GTSNPN and CDR2 SVGIG (reference sequence). This CDR3 comprises 18 residues. V was pared by 0 bases and J by 0 bases, with 17 bases between. Here the CDR3 DNA reads TGTGCCTGGAGTGTATTTAGCGTAGTGGAAGCAACTAATGAAAAACTGTTTTTT. Encoded protein: CAWSVFSVVEATNEKLFF.

The gene calls are TRBV5-4 and TRBJ1-4, with D maybe TRBD1 (6 bases). Germline CDR1 and CDR2: SGHNT and YYREEE (reference sequence). V was shortened by 1 base and J by 8 bases, with 12 bases between the two germline ends. The CDR3 has 14 amino acids. CDR3: CASSLTGTEEKLFF. CDR3 DNA: TGTGCCAGCAGCTTGACAGGGACGGAAGAAAAACTGTTTTTT.

This clone turned up a few times. V and J are TRBV10-1 and TRBJ2-2; D may be TRBD2 (5 bases). The CDR3 extends over 13 amino acids. Germline CDR1 WNHNN, CDR2 SYGVQD (reference sequence). V was clipped by 5 bases and J by 6 bases, with 10 bases between them. This CDR3 is CASSTSRAGELFF. The CDR3 DNA reads TGCGCCAGCAGTACCTCGAGGGCCGGGGAGCTGTTTTTT.

This clone has a handful of counts. The V gene is TRBV7-6, the J gene TRBJ2-1; D remains ambiguous. This CDR3 has 12 amino acids. The germline gives CDR1 SGHVS, CDR2 FNYEAQ. Trimming stripped 0 bases from V and 10 bases from J, with 7 bases between. The CDR3 protein is CASSLALTEQFF. The CDR3 DNA sequence: TGTGCCAGCAGCTTAGCCCTGACAGAGCAGTTCTTC.

This clone has a handful of counts. This chain connects TRBV6-1 to TRBJ1-2; D is ambiguous. Trimming removed 6 bases at V and 6 bases at J, with 14 bases between. CDR3 length equals 13 residues. Germline V gives CDR1 MNHNS, CDR2 SASEGT. The CDR3 DNA reads as TGTGCCAGCAGCGTTGGGCCTTACCATGGCTACACCTTC. This encodes CASSVGPYHGYTF.

This clone was seen only once. The CDR3 loop is CASSSRQGSSTGYTF. The CDR3 DNA is TGTGCCAGCAGTTCCCGACAGGGGTCCTCCACGGGCTACACCTTC. The chain carries TRBV28 and TRBJ1-2; 8 nucleotides line up with TRBD1. Trimming at V came to 4 bases and at J to 8 bases, leaving 12 bases not matched to a gene. CDR3 length equals 15 residues. The germline gives CDR1 MDHEN, CDR2 SYDVKM.

This sequence joins TRBV7-2 and TRBJ2-1; 9 nucleotides align to TRBD2. Per germline, CDR1 SGHTA and CDR2 FQGNSA. The V and J ends lost 1 base and 8 bases, in that order; junction bases with no gene match: 3. The CDR3 runs 14 residues. The CDR3 protein is CASSLGVAGDEQFF. The CDR3 DNA is TGTGCCAGCAGCTTAGGAGTAGCGGGGGATGAGCAGTTCTTC.

This chain links TRBV5-4 with TRBJ1-2, with D uncertain. The V and J ends lost 5 bases and 0 bases respectively, with 17 bases between them. This CDR3 contains 16 residues. From germline, CDR1 is SGHNT and CDR2 YYREEE (reference sequence). The CDR3 DNA is TGTGCCAGCAGTAGTGTGCGTGTGAAAGCTAACTATGGCTACACCTTC. It yields the protein CASSSVRVKANYGYTF.

This clone was seen a handful of times. The CDR3 here is CATSQAGSGDTQYF. CDR3 in DNA: TGTGCCACCTCACAGGCCGGATCAGGTGATACGCAGTATTTT. The chain recombines TRBV7-6 with TRBJ2-3; maybe TRBD1 (5 bases). The CDR3 is made up of 14 amino acids. The V end was cut by 10 bases, the J end by 6 bases, with 20 bases between. Germline CDR1 and CDR2: SGHVS and FNYEAQ.

V is TRBV6-1 and J is TRBJ2-5, with 10 bases lining up with TRBD1. The germline gives CDR1 MNHNS, CDR2 SASEGT. V lost 4 bases and J lost 5; bases outside the gene matches: 7. The CDR3 extends over 15 amino acids. The CDR3 region has the DNA TGTGCCAGCAGTGCACCGACAGGGGGCTGGGAGACCCAGTACTTC. Translated, it gives CASSAPTGGWETQYF.

This clone was seen a few times. The J gene is TRBJ2-6, the V gene TRBV4-3; weak D call: TRBD2 (6 bases). From germline, CDR1 is LGHNA and CDR2 YSLEER. The CDR3 sequence is 17 residues long. V was trimmed by 0 bases and J by 1 base, leaving 10 bases between them. The CDR3 loop reads CASSQDPGGSGANVLTF. CDR3 coding DNA: TGCGCCAGCAGCCAAGATCCAGGAGGGTCTGGGGCCAACGTCCTGACTTTC.

The chain uses TRBV7-2 and TRBJ2-1; 9 bases fit TRBD2. Trimming cost V 10 bases and J 1 base; bases outside gene matches: 5. CDR1 and CDR2 (germline): SGHTA, FQGNSA. The CDR3 contains 14 residues. The CDR3 DNA reads TGTGCCACAAGCGGGAGGCCTTCCTACAATGAGCAGTTCTTC. As protein: CATSGRPSYNEQFF.

The rearrangement joins TRBV29-1 to TRBJ2-1; 7 positions agree with TRBD1. The CDR3 extends over 14 amino acids. The germline V gene has CDR1 SQVTM and CDR2 ANQGSEA. V shed 3 bases, J shed 2 bases, and the junction held 4 bases outside the gene matches. The CDR3 loop is CSVEGTATYNEQFF. CDR3 sequence (DNA): TGCAGCGTTGAGGGGACAGCCACCTACAATGAGCAGTTCTTC.